A selection of T cell receptor beta chains follows, all from one sample in a study of blood T cells in healthy people across ages. Using its own MiXCR run on the 5' RACE reads, TCRdb lists one record per CDR3 protein. The sample lists roughly 680,000 distinct CDR3 sequences; over 20% were seen once. The specimen sequenced was blood. The receptors were gathered from a man aged 65 to 85 in good health. CDR3s include the opening cysteine and the closing phenylalanine or tryptophan. Fields, in order: D gene, V gene, clone size, J gene, CDR3 DNA, CDR3 protein. The D gene is left open where the match is weak. Some rows mark clone size as missing; the rest say once, few, many or name a class of expanded clone.

d_gene: TRBD2; v_gene: TRBV9; abundance: few; j_gene: TRBJ2-1; CDR3nt: TGTGCCAGCAGCTCCGGGACTAGCGGGAGTTATGAGCAGTTCTTC; CDR3aa: CASSSGTSGSYEQFF
d_gene: .; v_gene: TRBV7-9; abundance: .; j_gene: TRBJ2-1; CDR3nt: TGTGCCAGCAGCTTAGTCGGGCGACCAAGCTCCTACAATGAGCAGTTCTTC; CDR3aa: CASSLVGRPSSYNEQFF
d_gene: .; v_gene: TRBV5-1; abundance: many; j_gene: TRBJ1-1; CDR3nt: TGCGCCAGCAGTTCCGTCCTGAACACTGAAGCTTTCTTT; CDR3aa: CASSSVLNTEAFF
d_gene: .; v_gene: TRBV29-1; abundance: .; j_gene: TRBJ1-4; CDR3nt: TGCAGCGCGACAACTAATGAAAAACTGTTTTTT; CDR3aa: CSATTNEKLFF
d_gene: TRBD2; v_gene: TRBV12-3/TRBV12-4; abundance: .; j_gene: TRBJ2-5; CDR3nt: TGTGCCAGCAGAAGGAGCGGGAGGCCTCAAGAGACCCAGTACTTC; CDR3aa: CASRRSGRPQETQYF
d_gene: .; v_gene: TRBV18; abundance: .; j_gene: TRBJ2-7; CDR3nt: TGTGCCAGCTCACCAGGCAGGGACCCCTACGAGCAGTACTTC; CDR3aa: CASSPGRDPYEQYF
d_gene: .; v_gene: TRBV7-6; abundance: few; j_gene: TRBJ1-4; CDR3nt: TGTGCCAGCAGCTTAGCACCCGGGGACGGTAATGAAAAACTGTTTTTT; CDR3aa: CASSLAPGDGNEKLFF
d_gene: .; v_gene: TRBV6-1; abundance: .; j_gene: TRBJ2-3; CDR3nt: TGTGCCAGCGCGGGAAACACAGATACGCAGTACTTT; CDR3aa: CASAGNTDTQYF
d_gene: .; v_gene: TRBV29-1; abundance: few; j_gene: TRBJ1-4; CDR3nt: TGCAGCGGCGTCGGGGGTAATGAAAAACTGTTTTTT; CDR3aa: CSGVGGNEKLFF
d_gene: TRBD2; v_gene: TRBV29-1; abundance: few; j_gene: TRBJ2-3; CDR3nt: TGCAGCGTCGAAAGAGGGACTAGCGGACCCACAGATACGCAGTATTTT; CDR3aa: CSVERGTSGPTDTQYF
d_gene: TRBD1; v_gene: TRBV5-1; abundance: .; j_gene: TRBJ1-2; CDR3nt: TGCGCCAGCAGCTGGGGGACAGGGGGTGCCTCTAACTATGGCTACACCTTC; CDR3aa: CASSWGTGGASNYGYTF
d_gene: .; v_gene: TRBV18; abundance: many; j_gene: TRBJ2-5; CDR3nt: TGTGCCAGCTCACTGGCCCTACAGGGAGGAGAGACCCAGTACTTC; CDR3aa: CASSLALQGGETQYF
d_gene: .; v_gene: TRBV2; abundance: .; j_gene: TRBJ1-2; CDR3nt: TGTGCCAGCAGCGATCCGCAGGGAGGCTATGGCTACACCTTC; CDR3aa: CASSDPQGGYGYTF
d_gene: .; v_gene: TRBV20-1; abundance: .; j_gene: TRBJ1-1; CDR3nt: TGCAGTGCTAGAGATATGTCGGGTTACACTGAAGCTTTCTTT; CDR3aa: CSARDMSGYTEAFF
d_gene: .; v_gene: TRBV7-6; abundance: .; j_gene: TRBJ2-1; CDR3nt: TGTGCCAGCTCTGATATATACAATGAGCAGTTCTTC; CDR3aa: CASSDIYNEQFF
d_gene: TRBD2; v_gene: TRBV9; abundance: few; j_gene: TRBJ2-3; CDR3nt: TGTGCCAGCAGCGTAGTTACGGGAGGACCCGCAGATACGCAGTATTTT; CDR3aa: CASSVVTGGPADTQYF
d_gene: .; v_gene: TRBV20-1; abundance: few; j_gene: TRBJ2-5; CDR3nt: TGCAGTGCTACCGAAGGTGGGTCCACGGAGACCCAGTACTTC; CDR3aa: CSATEGGSTETQYF
d_gene: TRBD1; v_gene: TRBV5-1; abundance: .; j_gene: TRBJ2-2; CDR3nt: TGCGCCAGCAGCCCGGACAGGCCGATCGGGACCGGGGAGCTGTTTTTT; CDR3aa: CASSPDRPIGTGELFF
d_gene: .; v_gene: TRBV20-1; abundance: few; j_gene: TRBJ2-6; CDR3nt: TGCAGTGCAACTCCCCGCTCTGCGACCAACGTCCTGACTTTC; CDR3aa: CSATPRSATNVLTF
d_gene: .; v_gene: TRBV5-6; abundance: .; j_gene: TRBJ2-5; CDR3nt: TGTGCCAGCAGCTGGGGTGTGGGGGAGACCCAGTACTTC; CDR3aa: CASSWGVGETQYF
d_gene: TRBD1; v_gene: TRBV5-1; abundance: .; j_gene: TRBJ1-1; CDR3nt: TGCGCCGGCAGCTCCCACGGACAGGGAGAAACTGAAGCTTTCTTT; CDR3aa: CAGSSHGQGETEAFF
d_gene: TRBD1; v_gene: TRBV30; abundance: .; j_gene: TRBJ1-2; CDR3nt: TGTGCCTGGAATGGACAGGGAGGAACCTATGGCTACACCTTC; CDR3aa: CAWNGQGGTYGYTF